The source of this TCR beta chain is a study of beta chain features in type 1 diabetes. Blood was collected once per donor into heparin, averaging about 116 mL. Of note for this clone: The antigen is not known.

Sequencing targeted expressed TCRB transcripts, as all isolated RNA had been reverse transcribed. Regulatory, naive and central memory T cell samples averaged about 3.5 million reads. TCRdb's copy holds only in-frame clones and misses some; the assay was immunoSEQ multiplex PCR. This table holds almost 350,000 clones, about 20% found once. Germline loops: CDR1 SGHRS, CDR2 YFSETQ. The CDR3 is made up of 15 amino acids. V shed 4 bases, J shed 9 bases, and the junction held 11 bases outside the gene matches. Whole-study results and caveats: It was possible that PCR favored shorter templates, equally so in patients and controls.

The sequenced sample consisted of naive CD4+ T cells from blood. The chain joins TRBV5-1 to TRBJ2-1; 9 bases are shared with TRBD2. The origin of this receptor is a woman aged 18-29 years in good health. CDR3 in amino acids: CASSPEAGGPSEQFF. DNA of the CDR3: TGCGCCAGCAGCCCAGAAGCGGGGGGTCCTAGTGAGCAGTTCTTC.